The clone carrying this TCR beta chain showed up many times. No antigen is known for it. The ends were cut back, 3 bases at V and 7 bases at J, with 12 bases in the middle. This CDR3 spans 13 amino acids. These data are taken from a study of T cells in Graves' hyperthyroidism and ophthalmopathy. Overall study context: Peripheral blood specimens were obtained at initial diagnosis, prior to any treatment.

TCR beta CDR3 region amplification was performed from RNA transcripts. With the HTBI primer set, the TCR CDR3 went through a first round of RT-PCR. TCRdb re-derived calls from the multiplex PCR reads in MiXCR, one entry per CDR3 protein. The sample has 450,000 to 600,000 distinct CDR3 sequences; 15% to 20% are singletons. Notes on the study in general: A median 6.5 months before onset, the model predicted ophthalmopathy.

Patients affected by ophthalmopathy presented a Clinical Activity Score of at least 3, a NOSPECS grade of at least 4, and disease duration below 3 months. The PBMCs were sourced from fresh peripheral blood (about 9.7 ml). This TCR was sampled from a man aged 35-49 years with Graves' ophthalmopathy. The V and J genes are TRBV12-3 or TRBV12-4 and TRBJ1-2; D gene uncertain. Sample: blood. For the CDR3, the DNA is TGTGCCAGCAGTTTCGAATCTTACGGTGGCTACACCTTC. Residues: CASSFESYGGYTF.